This T cell receptor (beta chain) was sequenced for a study of blood T cell repertoires in COVID-19. Study in general: Spain, Italy and the United States supplied samples that represented acute and convalescent COVID-19. PBMCs, B-cell-depleted T cells, or T cells were the source of the cDNA or gDNA that made up the material.

Original data processing: From reference gene primer amplification, estimates of nucleated cell counts were derived. Repertoires were generated with immunoSEQ multiplex PCR, while TCRdb's copy carries only in-frame clones and drops some. V, J and clone size reflect that table, while D and trimming were determined from the DNA. Seen here are around 380,000 clones, about four fifths observed once, and the top ten hold 0.85% to 1.3%. The V gene's germline CDR1 is LNHDA and CDR2 SQIVND (reference sequence). The CDR3 is 14 amino acids. Germline trimming cut 9 bases from V and 4 bases from J; bases unmatched to any gene: 10.

This rearrangement joins TRBV19 to TRBJ1-1; 8 nucleotides align to TRBD1. Sequenced input: peripheral blood. The sequence was obtained from a human donor with acute or convalescent COVID-19. The donor label of this sample is uncertain. This CDR3 is CASRLDRVRTEAFF. The DNA for the CDR3 is TGTGCCAGCCGGTTGGACAGGGTTCGCACTGAAGCTTTCTTT.